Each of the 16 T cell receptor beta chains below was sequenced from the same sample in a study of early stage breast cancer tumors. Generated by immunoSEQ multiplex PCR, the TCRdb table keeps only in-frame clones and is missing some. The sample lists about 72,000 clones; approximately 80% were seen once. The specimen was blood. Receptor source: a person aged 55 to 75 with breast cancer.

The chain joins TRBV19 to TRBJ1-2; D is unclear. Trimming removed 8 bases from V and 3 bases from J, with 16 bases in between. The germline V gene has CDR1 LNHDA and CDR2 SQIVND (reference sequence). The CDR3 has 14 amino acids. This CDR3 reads CASSFSGEYYGYTF. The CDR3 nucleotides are TGTGCCAGTTCTTTCTCAGGAGAATACTATGGCTACACCTTC.

The DNA of the CDR3 is TGTGCCAGCAGTGAAAGGGGCAGGAGGGGTGGCTACACCTTC. Residues: CASSERGRRGGYTF. V is TRBV2 and J is TRBJ1-2; TRBD1 is a possible D gene (5 bases). The V gene lost 2 bases and the J gene lost 7 bases, with 14 bases spanning the gap. CDR1 and CDR2 from the germline V gene are SNHLY and FYNNEI. The CDR3 length is 14 residues.

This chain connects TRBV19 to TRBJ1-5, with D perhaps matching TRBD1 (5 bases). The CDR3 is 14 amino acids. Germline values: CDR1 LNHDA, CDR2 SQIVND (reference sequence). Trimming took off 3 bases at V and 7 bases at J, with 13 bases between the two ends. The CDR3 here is CASSISGIGQPQHF. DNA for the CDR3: TGTGCCAGTAGTATTTCAGGGATTGGACAGCCCCAGCATTTT.

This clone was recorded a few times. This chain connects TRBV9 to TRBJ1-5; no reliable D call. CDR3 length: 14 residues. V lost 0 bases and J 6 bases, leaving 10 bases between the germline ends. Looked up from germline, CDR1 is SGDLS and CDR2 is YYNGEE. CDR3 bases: TGTGCCAGCAGCGTAGAAGGCGACCGTCAGCCCCAGCATTTT. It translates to CASSVEGDRQPQHF. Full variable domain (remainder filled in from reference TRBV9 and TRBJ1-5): DSGVTQTPKHLITATGQRVTLRCSPRSGDLSVYWYQQSLDQGLQFLIQYYNGEERAKGNILERFSAQQFPDLHSELNLSSLELGDSALYFCASSVEGDRQPQHFGDGTRLSIL.

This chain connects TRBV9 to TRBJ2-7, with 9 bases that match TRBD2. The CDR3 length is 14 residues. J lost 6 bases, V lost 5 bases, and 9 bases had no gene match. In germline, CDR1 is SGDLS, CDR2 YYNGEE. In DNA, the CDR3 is TGTGCCAGCAGTCGGGAGGGGACTAGCACCGAGCAGTACTTC. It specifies CASSREGTSTEQYF.

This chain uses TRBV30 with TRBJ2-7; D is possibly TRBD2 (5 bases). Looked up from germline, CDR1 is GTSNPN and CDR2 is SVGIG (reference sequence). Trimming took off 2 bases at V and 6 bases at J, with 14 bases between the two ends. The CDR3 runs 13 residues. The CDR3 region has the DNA TGTGCCTGGAGTTTATCGGGGTTGGGCGAGCAGTACTTC. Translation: CAWSLSGLGEQYF. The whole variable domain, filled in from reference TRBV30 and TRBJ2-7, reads SQTIHQWPATLVQPVGSPLSLECTVEGTSNPNLYWYRQAAGRGLQLLFYSVGIGQISSEVPQNLSASRPQDRQFILSSKKLLLSDSGFYLCAWSLSGLGEQYFGPGTRLTVT.

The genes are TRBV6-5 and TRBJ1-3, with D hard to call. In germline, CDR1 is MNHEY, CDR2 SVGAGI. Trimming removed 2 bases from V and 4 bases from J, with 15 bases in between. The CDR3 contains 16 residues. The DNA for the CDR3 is TGTGCCAGCAGTTACCTACCGCCCCCAACGGGAAACACCATATATTTT. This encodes CASSYLPPPTGNTIYF.

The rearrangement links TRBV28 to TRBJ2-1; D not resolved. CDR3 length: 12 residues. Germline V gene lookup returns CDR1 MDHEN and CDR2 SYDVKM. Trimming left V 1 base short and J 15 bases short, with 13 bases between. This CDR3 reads CASSLSAPPRFF. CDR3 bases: TGTGCCAGCAGTTTATCCGCCCCCCCTCGGTTCTTC.

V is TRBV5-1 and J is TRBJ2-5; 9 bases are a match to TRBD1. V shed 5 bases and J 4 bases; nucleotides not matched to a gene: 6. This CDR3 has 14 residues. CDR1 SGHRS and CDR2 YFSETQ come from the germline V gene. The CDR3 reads CASRVGQGPETQYF. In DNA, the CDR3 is TGCGCCAGCAGAGTGGGACAGGGCCCAGAGACCCAGTACTTC.

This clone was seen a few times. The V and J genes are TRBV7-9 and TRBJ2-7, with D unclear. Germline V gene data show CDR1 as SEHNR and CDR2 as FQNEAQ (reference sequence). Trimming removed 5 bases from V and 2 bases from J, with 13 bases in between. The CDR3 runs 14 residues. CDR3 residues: CASSPLATTYEQYF. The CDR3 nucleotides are TGTGCCAGCAGCCCCTTGGCAACTACCTACGAGCAGTACTTC.

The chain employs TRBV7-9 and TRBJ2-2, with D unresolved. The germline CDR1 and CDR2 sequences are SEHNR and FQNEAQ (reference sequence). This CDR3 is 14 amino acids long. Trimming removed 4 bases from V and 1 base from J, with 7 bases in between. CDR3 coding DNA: TGTGCCAGCAGCTCCTACAGGAACACCGGGGAGCTGTTTTTT. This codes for CASSSYRNTGELFF.

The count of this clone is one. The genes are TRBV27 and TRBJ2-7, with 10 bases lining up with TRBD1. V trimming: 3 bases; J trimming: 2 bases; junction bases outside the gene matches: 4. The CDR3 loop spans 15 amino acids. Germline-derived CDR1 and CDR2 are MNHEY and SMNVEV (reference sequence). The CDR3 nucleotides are TGTGCCAGCAGTTTGACCGGGACAGGGGCCTACGAGCAGTACTTC. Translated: CASSLTGTGAYEQYF.

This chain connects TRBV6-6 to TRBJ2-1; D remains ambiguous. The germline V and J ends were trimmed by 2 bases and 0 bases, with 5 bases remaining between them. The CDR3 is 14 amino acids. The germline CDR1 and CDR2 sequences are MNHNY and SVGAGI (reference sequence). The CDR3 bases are TGTGCCAGCAGTTACACCAGCTCCTACAATGAGCAGTTCTTC. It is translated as CASSYTSSYNEQFF.

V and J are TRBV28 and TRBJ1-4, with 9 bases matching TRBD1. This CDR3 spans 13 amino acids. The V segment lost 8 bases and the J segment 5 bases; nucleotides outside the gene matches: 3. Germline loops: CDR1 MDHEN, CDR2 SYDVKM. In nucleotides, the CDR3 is TGTGCCAGCGCCGGGACAGGGAATGAAAAACTGTTTTTT. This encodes CASAGTGNEKLFF.

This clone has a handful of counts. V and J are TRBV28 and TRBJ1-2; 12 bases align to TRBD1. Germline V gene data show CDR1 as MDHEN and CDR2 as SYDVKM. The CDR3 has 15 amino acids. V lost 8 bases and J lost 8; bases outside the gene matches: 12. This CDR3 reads CASRDRGRSLGGYTF. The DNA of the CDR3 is TGTGCCAGCCGGGACAGGGGGCGGTCCTTGGGGGGCTACACCTTC.

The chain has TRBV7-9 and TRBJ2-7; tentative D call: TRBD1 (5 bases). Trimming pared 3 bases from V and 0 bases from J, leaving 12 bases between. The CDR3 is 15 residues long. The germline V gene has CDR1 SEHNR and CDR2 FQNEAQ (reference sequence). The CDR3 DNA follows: TGTGCCAGCAGCTTGTATGCAGGGAACTCCTACGAGCAGTACTTC. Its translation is CASSLYAGNSYEQYF.